This T cell receptor (beta chain) was identified in a study of blood T cells in healthy people across ages (dated by TCRdb to between 2015 and 2017). Notes on the research overall: In model experiments, roughly one uniquely barcoded TCR beta cDNA molecule per two T cells was captured by template switching. The study measured age-related changes in TCR beta repertoire diversity using deep sequencing normalized with unique cDNA molecular identifiers. The donors were divided into four age groups: young (average around 15 years), middle-aged (almost 40), aged (under 70) and long-lived (about 80). To avoid experimental bias, donors of different ages were spread randomly across the sequencing lanes. Using the same blood draw, the study looked at two additional independent replicas of 1 million unique cDNA reads for two donors, one aged 18 to 30 and the other aged 80 or older. General conclusions and limits of the study: Total diversity estimates from one million sequenced T cells were considered lower bounds and underestimates. As age increased, observed TCR beta diversity per million T cells dropped in a roughly linear way, and a significant reduction was already evident by age 40. Since profiling was done on bulk unsorted PBMCs, naive and antigen-experienced compartments could not be conclusively compared. Donor CMV infection status was unknown, potentially confounding age-related changes in expanded clonotypes. The long-lived group showed more naive CD4+ T cells, fewer expanded clones and increased TCR diversity than the aged group, suggesting age selection. There was a strong correlation between observed TCR beta diversity and the percentage of naive T cells measured by flow cytometry.

Including cysteine and phenylalanine, the CDR3 has 13 amino acids. Only CDR3 DNA remains: 39 bases, in frame from the first base. Based on the germline V gene (reference sequence), the CDR1 and CDR2 sequences are DFQATT and SNEGSKA. Cut back by 1 base and 0 bases, the V and J ends lie 5 bases apart. A few counts support this clonotype. What antigen it recognizes has not been identified. No quality values exist for individual bases; no much larger clone is one base distant. Library method: 5' RACE. TCRdb records Illumina HiSeq 2500 as the sequencer. A second PCR of about 6 to 11 cycles was performed with a sample-barcoded 5' primer and a J-beta primer mix. A unique molecular identifier was introduced onto each TCR beta cDNA molecule by a template-switch 5' adaptor carrying 12 random nucleotides. Each sample yielded at least 2.5 million CDR3-containing paired-end reads. First-strand cDNA synthesis was performed from all RNA using the Mint cDNA synthesis kit, with priming by a TRBC-specific oligonucleotide. Following uracil-DNA glycosylase treatment, all cDNA underwent a first 18-cycle PCR with the universal primers M1SS and BC2_uni_R. Per the original workflow: For normalization, 1 million high-quality reads were randomly selected from each sample, with every read carrying a distinct molecular identifier. Reads with shared molecular identifiers were discarded instead of being binned into consensus sequences. MiTCR, with a Q25 quality threshold and the strictest error-elimination algorithm, was used for CDR3 identification, clonotype clustering and error correction. Lower-bound total TCR beta diversity was estimated with a nonparametric unseen species model using Euler transformation. The raw public data were reprocessed by TCRdb itself: fastp quality trimming at Q25, MiXCR clonotype calling, in-frame beta chains only. Rows with one shared CDR3 protein collapse into an entry with the most common genes and DNA. These V and J calls rely on TCRdb rather than the paper's analysis. The sample profile shows 1,300,000 or so distinct CDR3 sequences; approximately 59% of them were found once. The top ten hold 6.5% to 8% of the sample.

The donors were about 40 Caucasian individuals from Russia, aged 6 to 90 years, who were systemically healthy. Approximately 10 milliliters of peripheral blood were collected from each donor into EDTA-treated Vacutainer tubes. Ficoll-Paque density-gradient centrifugation was used to isolate PBMCs, with at least 6.5 million per sample. Trizol reagent was used to extract total RNA from the PBMCs, yielding at least 5.5 micrograms per sample. The percentages of naive CD45RAhigh/CD27high T cells were determined by flow cytometry on a PBMC aliquot from every donor. The TCR sequence derives from a man aged 18 to 30 in good health. Sequenced sample: blood. Rearrangement joined TRBV20-1 to TRBJ2-3; no D segment can be confidently identified. The DNA reads TGCAGTGCTAGAGTGTCAAGCACAGATACGCAGTATTTT. This gives the protein CSARVSSTDTQYF.